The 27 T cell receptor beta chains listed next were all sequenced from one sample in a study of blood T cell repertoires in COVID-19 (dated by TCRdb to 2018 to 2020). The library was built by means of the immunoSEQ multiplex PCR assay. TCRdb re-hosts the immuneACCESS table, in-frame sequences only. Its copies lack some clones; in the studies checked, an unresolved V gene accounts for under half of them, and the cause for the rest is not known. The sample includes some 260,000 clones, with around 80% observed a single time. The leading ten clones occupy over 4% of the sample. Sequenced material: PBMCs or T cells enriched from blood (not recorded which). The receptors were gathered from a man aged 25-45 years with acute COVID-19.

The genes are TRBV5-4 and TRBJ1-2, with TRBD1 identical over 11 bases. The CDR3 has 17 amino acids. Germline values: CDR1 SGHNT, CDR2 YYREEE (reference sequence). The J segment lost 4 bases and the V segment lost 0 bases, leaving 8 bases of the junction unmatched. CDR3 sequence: CASSLAGQGANPYGYTF. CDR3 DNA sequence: TGTGCCAGCAGCTTGGCAGGACAGGGGGCTAACCCCTATGGCTACACCTTC.

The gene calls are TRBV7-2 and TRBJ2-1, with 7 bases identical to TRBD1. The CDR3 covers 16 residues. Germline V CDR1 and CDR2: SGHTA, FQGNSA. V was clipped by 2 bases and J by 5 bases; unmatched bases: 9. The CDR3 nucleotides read TGTGCCAGCAGCTTACGTTGGGACAGAGCGAACAATGAGCAGTTCTTC. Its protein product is CASSLRWDRANNEQFF.

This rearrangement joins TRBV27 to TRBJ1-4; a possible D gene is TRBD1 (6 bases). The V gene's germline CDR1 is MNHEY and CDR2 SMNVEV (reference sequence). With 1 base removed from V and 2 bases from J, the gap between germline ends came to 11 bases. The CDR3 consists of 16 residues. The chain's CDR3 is CASSLFRGATNEKLFF. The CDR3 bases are TGTGCCAGCAGTTTATTTCGGGGGGCGACTAATGAAAAACTGTTTTTT.

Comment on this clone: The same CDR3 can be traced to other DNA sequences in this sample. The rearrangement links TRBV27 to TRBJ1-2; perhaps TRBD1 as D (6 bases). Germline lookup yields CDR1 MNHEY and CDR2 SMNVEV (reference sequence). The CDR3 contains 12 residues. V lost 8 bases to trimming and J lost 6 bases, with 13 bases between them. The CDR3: CASSGRGDGYTF. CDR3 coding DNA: TGTGCCAGCTCCGGCAGGGGTGATGGCTACACCTTC.

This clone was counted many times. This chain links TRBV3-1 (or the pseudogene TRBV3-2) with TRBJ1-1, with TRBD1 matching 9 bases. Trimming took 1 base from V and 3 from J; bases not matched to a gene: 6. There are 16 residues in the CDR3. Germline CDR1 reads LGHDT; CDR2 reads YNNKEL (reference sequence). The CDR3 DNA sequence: TGTGCCAGCAGCCAAGGCTTCGGACAGGGGTACACTGAAGCTTTCTTT. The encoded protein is CASSQGFGQGYTEAFF.

CDR3 nucleotide sequence: TGTGCCAGTAGTATGCGGGACAGAAATTCACCCCTCCACTTT. This gives the protein CASSMRDRNSPLHF. V usage is TRBV19 and J usage is TRBJ1-6; 7 nucleotides match TRBD1. V trimming: 3 bases; J trimming: 7 bases; junction bases outside the gene matches: 3. The CDR3 has 14 amino acids. Germline values: CDR1 LNHDA, CDR2 SQIVND (reference sequence).

The CDR3 region is CASSLSVIGTGPYGYTF. In DNA form, the CDR3 reads TGTGCCAGCAGCTTAAGTGTAATTGGTACAGGACCCTATGGCTACACCTTC. The chain recombines TRBV7-2 with TRBJ1-2, with D possibly matching TRBD1 (5 bases). The ends were cut back, 2 bases at V and 4 bases at J, with 20 bases in the middle. From germline, CDR1 is SGHTA and CDR2 FQGNSA. The CDR3 totals 17 residues.

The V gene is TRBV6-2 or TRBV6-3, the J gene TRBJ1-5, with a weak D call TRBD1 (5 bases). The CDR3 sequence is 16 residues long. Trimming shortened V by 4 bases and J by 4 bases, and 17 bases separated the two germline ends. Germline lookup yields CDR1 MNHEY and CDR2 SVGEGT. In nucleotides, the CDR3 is TGTGCCAGCAGTTTCCCTTCAGACGGGGGAAATCAGCCCCAGCATTTT. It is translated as CASSFPSDGGNQPQHF.

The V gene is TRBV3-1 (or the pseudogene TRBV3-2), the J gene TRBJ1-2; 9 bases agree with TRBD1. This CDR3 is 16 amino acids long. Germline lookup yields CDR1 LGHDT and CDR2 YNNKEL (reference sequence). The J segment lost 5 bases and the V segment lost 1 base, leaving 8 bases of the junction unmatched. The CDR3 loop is CASSQGRTGGGYGYTF. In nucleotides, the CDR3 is TGTGCCAGCAGCCAAGGAAGAACAGGGGGCGGTTATGGCTACACCTTC.

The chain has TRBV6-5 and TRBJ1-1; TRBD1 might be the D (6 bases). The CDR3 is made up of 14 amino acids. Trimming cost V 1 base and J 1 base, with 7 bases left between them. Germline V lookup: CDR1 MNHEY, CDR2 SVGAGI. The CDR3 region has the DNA TGTGCCAGCAGTTACTGGACAGCGAACACTGAAGCTTTCTTT. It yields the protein CASSYWTANTEAFF.

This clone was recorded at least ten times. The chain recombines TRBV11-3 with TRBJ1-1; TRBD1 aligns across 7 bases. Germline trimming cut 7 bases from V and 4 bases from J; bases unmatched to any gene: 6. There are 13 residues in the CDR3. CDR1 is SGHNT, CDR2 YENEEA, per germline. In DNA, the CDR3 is TGTGCCAGCAAACGACAGGGCGGCACTGAAGCTTTCTTT. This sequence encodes CASKRQGGTEAFF.

The CDR3 protein is CASSDRGVKKGYTF. DNA for the CDR3: TGTGCCAGCAGCGACAGGGGAGTGAAAAAGGGCTACACCTTC. The rearrangement uses TRBV6-5 and TRBJ1-2; 8 bases match TRBD1. V lost 6 bases, J lost 8 bases, and 11 bases stayed unmatched. CDR3 length: 14 residues. Germline lookup yields CDR1 MNHEY and CDR2 SVGAGI.

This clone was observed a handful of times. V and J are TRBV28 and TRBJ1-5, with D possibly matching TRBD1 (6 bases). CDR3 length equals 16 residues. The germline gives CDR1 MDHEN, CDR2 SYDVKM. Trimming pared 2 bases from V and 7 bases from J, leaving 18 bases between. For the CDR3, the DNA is TGTGCCAGCAGTTTACCAAAACAGGGAGGGGGGCAGCCCCAGCATTTT. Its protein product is CASSLPKQGGGQPQHF.

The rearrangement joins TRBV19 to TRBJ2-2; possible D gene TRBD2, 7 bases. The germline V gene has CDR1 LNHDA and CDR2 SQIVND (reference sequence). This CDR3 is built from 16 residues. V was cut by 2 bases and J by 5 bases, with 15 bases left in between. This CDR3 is CASSISGGGATGELFF. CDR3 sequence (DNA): TGTGCCAGTAGTATAAGTGGAGGGGGGGCTACCGGGGAGCTGTTTTTT.

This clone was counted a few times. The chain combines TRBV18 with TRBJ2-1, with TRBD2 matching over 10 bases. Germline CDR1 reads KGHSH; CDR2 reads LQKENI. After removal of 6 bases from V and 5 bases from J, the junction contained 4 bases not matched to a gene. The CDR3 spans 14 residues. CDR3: CASSGTSGNNEQFF. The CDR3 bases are TGTGCCAGCTCCGGTACTAGCGGGAACAATGAGCAGTTCTTC. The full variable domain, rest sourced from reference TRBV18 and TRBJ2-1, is NAGVMQNPRHLVRRRGQEARLRCSPMKGHSHVYWYRQLPEEGLKFMVYLQKENIIDESGMPKERFSAEFPKEGPSILRIQQVVRGDSAAYFCASSGTSGNNEQFFGPGTRLTVL.

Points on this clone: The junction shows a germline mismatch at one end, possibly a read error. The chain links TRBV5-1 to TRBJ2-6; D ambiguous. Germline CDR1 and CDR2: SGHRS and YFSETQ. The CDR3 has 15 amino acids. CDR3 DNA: TGTGCCAGCAGTCCCCCGGGCTCTGGGGCCAACGTCCTGACTTTC. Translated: CASSPPGSGANVLTF.

Written as DNA, the CDR3 is TGTGCCAGCAGGGATACAGGGAAAAAACTGTTTTTT. Its protein is CASRDTGKKLFF. The chain joins TRBV12-3 or TRBV12-4 to TRBJ1-4, with D possibly matching TRBD1 (6 bases). V lost 6 bases, J lost 9 bases, and 11 bases lay in between. The CDR3 is 12 residues long.

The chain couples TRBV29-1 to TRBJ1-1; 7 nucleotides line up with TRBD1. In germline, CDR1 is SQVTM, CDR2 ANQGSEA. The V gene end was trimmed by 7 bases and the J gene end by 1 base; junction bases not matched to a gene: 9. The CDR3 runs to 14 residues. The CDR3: CSAWTAGGNTEAFF. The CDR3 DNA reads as TGCAGCGCATGGACGGCAGGGGGGAACACTGAAGCTTTCTTT.

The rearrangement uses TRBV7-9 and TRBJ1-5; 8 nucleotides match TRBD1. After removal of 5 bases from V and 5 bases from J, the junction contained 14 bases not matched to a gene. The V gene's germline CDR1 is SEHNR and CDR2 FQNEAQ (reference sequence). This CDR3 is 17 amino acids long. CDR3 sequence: CASSQTITGGEYQPQHF. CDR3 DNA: TGTGCCAGCAGCCAAACAATCACAGGGGGAGAGTATCAGCCCCAGCATTTT.

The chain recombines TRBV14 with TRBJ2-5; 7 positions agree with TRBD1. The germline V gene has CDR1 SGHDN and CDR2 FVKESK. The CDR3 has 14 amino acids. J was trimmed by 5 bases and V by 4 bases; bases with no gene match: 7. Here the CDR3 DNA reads TGTGCCAGCAGCCGATTACAGGGGTCGGAGACCCAGTACTTC. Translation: CASSRLQGSETQYF.

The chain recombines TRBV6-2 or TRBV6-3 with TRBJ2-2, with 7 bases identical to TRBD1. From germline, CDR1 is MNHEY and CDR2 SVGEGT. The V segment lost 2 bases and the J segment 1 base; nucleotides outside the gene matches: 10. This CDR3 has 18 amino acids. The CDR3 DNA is TGTGCCAGCAGTTACGGGACAGCCATCGCATTGAACACCGGGGAGCTGTTTTTT. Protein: CASSYGTAIALNTGELFF.

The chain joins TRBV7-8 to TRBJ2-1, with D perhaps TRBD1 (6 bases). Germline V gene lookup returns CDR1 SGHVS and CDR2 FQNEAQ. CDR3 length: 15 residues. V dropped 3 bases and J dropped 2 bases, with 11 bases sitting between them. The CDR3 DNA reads TGTGCCAGCAGCTTGACCGGGACAACCTACAATGAGCAGTTCTTC. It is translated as CASSLTGTTYNEQFF.

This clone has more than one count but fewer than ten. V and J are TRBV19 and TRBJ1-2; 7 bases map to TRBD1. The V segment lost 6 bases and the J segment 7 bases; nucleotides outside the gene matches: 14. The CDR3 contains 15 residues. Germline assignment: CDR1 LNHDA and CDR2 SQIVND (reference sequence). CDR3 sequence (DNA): TGTGCCAGTAGCCCCACCGGGACAGCTCTCTCTGGCTACACCTTC. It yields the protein CASSPTGTALSGYTF.

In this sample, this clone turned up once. In DNA form, the CDR3 reads TGTGCCAGTAGTCGGGACAGAGCGAACACTGAAGCTTTCTTT. Residues: CASSRDRANTEAFF. The rearrangement joins TRBV19 to TRBJ1-1; 7 bases align to TRBD1. The CDR3 is 14 residues long. Germline CDR1 reads LNHDA; CDR2 reads SQIVND (reference sequence). J lost 1 base, V lost 5 bases, and 4 bases had no gene match.

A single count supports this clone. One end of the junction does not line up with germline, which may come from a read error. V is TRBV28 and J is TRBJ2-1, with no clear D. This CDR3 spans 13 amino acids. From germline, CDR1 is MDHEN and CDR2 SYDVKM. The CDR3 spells CASTSLLYDEQFF. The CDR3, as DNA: TGTGCCAGCACTAGTCTTCTCTACGATGAGCAGTTCTTC.

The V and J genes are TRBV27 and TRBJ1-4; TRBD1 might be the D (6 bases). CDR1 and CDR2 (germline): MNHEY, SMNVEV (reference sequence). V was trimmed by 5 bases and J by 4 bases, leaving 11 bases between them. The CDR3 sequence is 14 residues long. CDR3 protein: CASSHTGYNEKLFF. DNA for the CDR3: TGTGCCAGCAGTCACACAGGGTATAATGAAAAACTGTTTTTT.

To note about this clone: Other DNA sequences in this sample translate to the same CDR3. CDR3 in amino acids: CASSLGGGNTEAFF. The CDR3, as DNA: TGTGCCAGCAGCTTAGGGGGCGGGAACACTGAAGCTTTCTTT. The chain couples TRBV7-9 to TRBJ1-1; tentative D call: TRBD1 (5 bases). The CDR3 is 14 residues long. Looked up from germline, CDR1 is SEHNR and CDR2 is FQNEAQ (reference sequence). The V and J ends lost 1 base and 1 base respectively, with 7 bases between them.